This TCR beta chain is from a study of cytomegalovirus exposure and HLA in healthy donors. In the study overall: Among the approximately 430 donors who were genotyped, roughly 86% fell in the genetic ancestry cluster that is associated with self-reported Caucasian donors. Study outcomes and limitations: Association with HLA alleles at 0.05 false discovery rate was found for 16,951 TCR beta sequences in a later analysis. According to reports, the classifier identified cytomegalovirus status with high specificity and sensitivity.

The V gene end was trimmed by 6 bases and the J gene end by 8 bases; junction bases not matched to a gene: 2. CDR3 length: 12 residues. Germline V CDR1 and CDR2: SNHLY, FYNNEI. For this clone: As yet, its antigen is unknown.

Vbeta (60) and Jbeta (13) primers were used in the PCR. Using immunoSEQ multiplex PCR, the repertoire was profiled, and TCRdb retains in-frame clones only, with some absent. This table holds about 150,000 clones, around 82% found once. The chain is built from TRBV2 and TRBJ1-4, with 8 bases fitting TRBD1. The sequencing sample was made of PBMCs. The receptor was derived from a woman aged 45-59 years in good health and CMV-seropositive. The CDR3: CASRDREEKLFF. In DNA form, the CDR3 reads TGTGCCAGCAGGGACAGGGAGGAAAAACTGTTTTTT. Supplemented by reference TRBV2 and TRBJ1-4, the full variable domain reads EPEVTQTPSHQVTQMGQEVILRCVPISNHLYFYWYRQILGQKVEFLVSFYNNEISEKSEIFDDQFSVERPDGSNFTLKIRSTKLEDSAMYFCASRDREEKLFFGSGTQLSVL.